This entry concerns a single TCR beta chain. The primer mix had 60 Vbeta and 13 Jbeta primers. Measured with immunoSEQ multiplex PCR; TCRdb has only the in-frame clones, and not every one. The sample contains some 130,000 clones, 79% of which appear only once. J lost 4 bases, V lost 6 bases, and 9 bases had no gene match. CDR1 and CDR2 (germline): MDHEN, SYDVKM. The CDR3 covers 15 residues. The source of the sample is a study of cytomegalovirus exposure and HLA in healthy donors. The sample consisted of PBMCs. The gene calls are TRBV28 and TRBJ2-4, with 7 bases fitting TRBD1. The sequence came from a man in his forties in good health and CMV-seropositive. This CDR3 reads CASRDHGQAKNIQYF. In nucleotides, the CDR3 is TGTGCCAGCAGGGACCACGGACAGGCTAAAAACATTCAGTACTTC. Supplemented by reference TRBV28 and TRBJ2-4, the full variable domain reads DVKVTQSSRYLVKRTGEKVFLECVQDMDHENMFWYRQDPGLGLRLIYFSYDVKMKEKGDIPEGYSVSREKKERFSLILESASTNQTSMYLCASRDHGQAKNIQYFGAGTRLSVL.